These 26 T cell receptor beta chains were sequenced from one sample in a study of regulatory T cells in long-lasting Graves disease. To make TCR beta libraries, researchers used iRepertoire HTBI primers and Arm-PCR of CDR3 regions. TCRdb processed the multiplex PCR reads anew with MiXCR; each CDR3 protein has one entry. The sample gives a few hundred thousand distinct CDR3 sequences, around 19% of which show up once; 12% to 15% is in the top ten. Time point specified: newly diagnosed GD, antithyroid drugs for less than 3 months. PBMCs provided the RNA from which the TCR library was made. The same sample was also used in a study of T cells in Graves' hyperthyroidism and ophthalmopathy.

Material: peripheral blood mononuclear cells (PBMCs), obtained at new diagnosis, from a patient treated with antithyroid drugs. Source of these receptors: a woman under 40 with Graves disease.

The sample holds many counts of this clonotype. The chain is built from TRBV20-1 and TRBJ2-1; D is perhaps TRBD2 (6 bases). From germline, CDR1 is DFQATT and CDR2 SNEGSKA (reference sequence). There are 11 residues in the CDR3. V dropped 6 bases and J dropped 6 bases, with 9 bases sitting between them. CDR3: CSAGTANEQFF. In DNA, the CDR3 is TGCAGTGCCGGGACTGCCAATGAGCAGTTCTTC.

This chain uses TRBV6-2 or TRBV6-3 with TRBJ2-2; 11 bases line up with TRBD2. CDR3 size: 16 residues. The junction had 10 bases not matched to a gene; V was cut back by 9 bases and J by 4 bases. Germline CDR1 MNHEY, CDR2 SVGEGT. This CDR3 is CASWEGLAGGTGELFF. The CDR3 DNA sequence: TGTGCCAGTTGGGAAGGTCTAGCGGGGGGCACCGGGGAGCTGTTTTTT.

In its sample, this clonotype was seen many times. The CDR3 here is CASSHRVVGEQYF. CDR3 sequence (DNA): TGTGCCAGCAGCCACCGGGTCGTCGGCGAGCAGTACTTC. The chain uses TRBV5-4 and TRBJ2-7, with unresolved D. From germline, CDR1 is SGHNT and CDR2 YYREEE (reference sequence). The CDR3 contains 13 residues. The V gene lost 4 bases and the J gene lost 6 bases, with 14 bases spanning the gap.

This clonotype was seen at least ten times. The junction departs from germline at one end; a sequencing error may be responsible. This chain links TRBV5-1 with TRBJ2-3; D gene unclear. The CDR3 has 13 residues. Germline V gene lookup returns CDR1 SGHRS and CDR2 YFSETQ. The CDR3: CASSLKGADTQYF. CDR3 in DNA: TGTGCCAGCAGCTTGAAGGGTGCGGATACGCAGTATTTT.

This clonotype was seen many times. The chain combines TRBV2 with TRBJ2-1, with D possibly matching TRBD2 (5 bases). Germline V lookup: CDR1 SNHLY, CDR2 FYNNEI. V was clipped by 6 bases and J by 6 bases, with 15 bases between them. This CDR3 comprises 14 residues. In DNA form, the CDR3 reads TGTGCCAGCAGAGGATCCAGCGGATCCAATGAGCAGTTCTTC. Its translation: CASRGSSGSNEQFF.

The gene calls are TRBV12-3 or TRBV12-4 and TRBJ1-6, with 8 positions matching TRBD1. The CDR3 extends over 15 amino acids. Germline trimming cut 5 bases from V and 7 bases from J; bases unmatched to any gene: 7. In nucleotides, the CDR3 is TGTGCCAGCAGTCAAATAACAGGGGGGAATTCACCCCTCCACTTT. Translating gives CASSQITGGNSPLHF.

With respect to this clonotype: Only one base separates this from a far larger clonotype, so it likely reflects a read error. The rearrangement joins TRBV5-4 to TRBJ1-1, with D unclear. CDR3 length: 14 amino acids. Germline assignment: CDR1 SGHNT and CDR2 YYREEE (reference sequence). The CDR3 DNA sequence: TGTGCCAGCAGCTTTCGGCAATCGAACACTCAAGCTTTCTTT. This sequence encodes CASSFRQSNTQAFF.

This chain joins TRBV5-6 and TRBJ1-2, with 7 positions matching TRBD1. The ends lost 4 bases at V and 5 bases at J; junction bases unmatched: 5. The CDR3 extends over 13 amino acids. CDR1 is SGHDT and CDR2 is YYEEEE in the germline V gene. DNA for the CDR3: TGTGCCAGCAGCGACAGGGCCGGGTATGGCTACACCTTC. Protein: CASSDRAGYGYTF.

This clonotype was observed a handful of times. The chain combines TRBV27 with TRBJ2-2; D may be TRBD1 or TRBD2 (5 bases each). V was cut by 4 bases and J by 6 bases, with 18 bases left in between. The CDR3 contains 16 residues. Germline assignment: CDR1 MNHEY and CDR2 SMNVEV (reference sequence). CDR3: CASSSRDGRYSGELFF. The CDR3 nucleotides are TGTGCCAGCAGTTCCCGGGACGGGCGATACTCCGGGGAGCTGTTTTTT.

Ten or more counts support this clonotype. The genes are TRBV6-1 and TRBJ2-7; a weak D match, TRBD2 (6 bases). This CDR3 has 13 residues. CDR1 MNHNS and CDR2 SASEGT come from the germline V gene. Deletions cut 8 bases from V and 2 bases from J, with 13 bases between. CDR3 amino acids: CASSEGWAYEQYF. In DNA form, the CDR3 reads TGTGCCAGCTCGGAGGGGTGGGCCTACGAGCAGTACTTC.

There are many counts of this clonotype. The V and J genes are TRBV14 and TRBJ1-4; D is undetermined. There are 14 residues in the CDR3. Germline CDR1 is SGHDN and CDR2 is FVKESK. V was trimmed by 5 bases and J by 0 bases, leaving 7 bases between them. The CDR3 protein is CASSYIATNEKLFF. CDR3 nucleotide sequence: TGTGCCAGCAGCTACATAGCAACTAATGAAAAACTGTTTTTT.

This clonotype was picked up many times. The chain combines TRBV20-1 with TRBJ2-3; TRBD2 might be the D (6 bases). The CDR3 totals 13 residues. Germline values: CDR1 DFQATT, CDR2 SNEGSKA (reference sequence). With 5 bases removed from V and 2 bases from J, the gap between germline ends came to 11 bases. CDR3 sequence: CSACAGNTDTQYF. CDR3 nucleotides: TGCAGTGCTTGTGCGGGGAACACAGATACGCAGTATTTT.

This clonotype was found a few times. V and J are TRBV12-3 or TRBV12-4 and TRBJ2-4; a possible D gene is TRBD1 (6 bases). The germline V and J ends were trimmed by 3 bases and 7 bases, with 19 bases remaining between them. There are 16 residues in the CDR3. This CDR3 is CASSFLSGRTGNIQYF. The CDR3 nucleotides are TGTGCCAGCAGTTTTTTAAGTGGCAGAACAGGGAACATTCAGTACTTC.

This clonotype was picked up many times. The chain joins TRBV2 to TRBJ2-7; D possibly matches TRBD1 or TRBD2 (5 bases each). The length of the CDR3 is 14 residues. In germline, CDR1 is SNHLY, CDR2 FYNNEI. V gave up 8 bases and J gave up 7 bases, with 21 bases separating them. The CDR3 loop reads CASSSGTASWEQYF. As DNA, the CDR3 is TGTGCCAGCTCCTCCGGGACGGCCTCATGGGAGCAGTACTTC.

The chain carries TRBV20-1 and TRBJ2-7, with 16 nucleotides matching TRBD2. The V gene's germline CDR1 is DFQATT and CDR2 SNEGSKA (reference sequence). J was trimmed by 2 bases and V by 5 bases; bases with no gene match: 6. The CDR3 has 16 residues. CDR3 region: CSAGGLAGGATYEQYF. CDR3 in DNA: TGCAGTGCTGGGGGACTAGCGGGGGGGGCCACCTACGAGCAGTACTTC.

The gene calls are TRBV12-3 or TRBV12-4 and TRBJ1-2; tentatively, D is TRBD1 (6 bases). V lost 2 bases, J lost 8 bases, and 12 bases lay in between. The CDR3 is 13 residues long. In DNA form, the CDR3 reads TGTGCCAGCAGTTTACCGGGGGCAAAGGGCTACACCTTC. This gives the protein CASSLPGAKGYTF.

CDR3 nucleotides: TGCGCCAGCAGCCAAGGACAGGGTCAATTGTCTGGGGCCAACGTCCTGACTTTC. Translated, it gives CASSQGQGQLSGANVLTF. The chain employs TRBV5-1 and TRBJ2-6; 8 nucleotides line up with TRBD1. V lost 4 bases and J lost 1; bases outside the gene matches: 10. CDR1 SGHRS and CDR2 YFSETQ come from the germline V gene. The CDR3 is 18 amino acids.

On this clonotype: A much larger clone differs from this one at a single base, so this may be a read error. V and J are TRBV7-2 and TRBJ2-3; unclear D gene. V gave up 3 bases and J gave up 0 bases, with 16 bases separating them. The germline gives CDR1 SGHTA, CDR2 FQGNSA. The CDR3 extends over 17 amino acids. DNA for the CDR3: TGTGCCAGCAGCTTTGGGCTGCCTATCCCTAGCACAGATACGCAGTATTTT. Translating gives CASSFGLPIPSTDTQYF.

Ten or more counts support this clonotype. This chain joins TRBV6-1 and TRBJ2-2; D is unclear. The CDR3 contains 11 residues. Germline V gives CDR1 MNHNS, CDR2 SASEGT. V was pared by 7 bases and J by 8 bases, with 8 bases between. The CDR3 sequence is CASTLWGELFF. CDR3 sequence (DNA): TGTGCCAGCACCCTATGGGGGGAGCTGTTTTTT.

This clonotype has only a few counts. The gene calls are TRBV19 and TRBJ1-2; D is perhaps TRBD1 (6 bases). The CDR3 spans 15 residues. V was trimmed by 10 bases and J by 2 bases, leaving 20 bases between them. CDR1 is LNHDA and CDR2 is SQIVND in the germline V gene (reference sequence). CDR3 sequence reads: CANIPGQHLNYGYTF. The CDR3 DNA reads as TGTGCCAACATCCCGGGACAACATTTAAACTATGGCTACACCTTC.

This clonotype came up many times. The J gene is TRBJ1-1, the V gene TRBV6-2 or TRBV6-3; the D gene is possibly TRBD1 (5 bases). The CDR3 length is 14 residues. Germline-derived CDR1 and CDR2 are MNHEY and SVGEGT. Trimming removed 0 bases at V and 3 bases at J, with 8 bases between. The CDR3 sequence is CASSYSMGDTEAFF. The CDR3 nucleotides read TGTGCCAGCAGTTACTCGATGGGGGACACTGAAGCTTTCTTT.

This clonotype has ten or more counts. The genes are TRBV5-1 and TRBJ2-1; 11 positions match TRBD2. Germline CDR1 is SGHRS and CDR2 is YFSETQ. V lost 4 bases, J lost 3 bases, and 6 bases stayed unmatched. This CDR3 contains 16 residues. CDR3 amino acids: CASSDSGGAIYNEQFF. The DNA for the CDR3 is TGCGCCAGCAGCGATAGCGGGGGGGCTATCTACAATGAGCAGTTCTTC.

The J gene is TRBJ1-2, the V gene TRBV19; 7 bases match TRBD1. Trimming took 5 bases from V and 6 from J; bases not matched to a gene: 18. The CDR3 loop spans 17 amino acids. CDR1 is LNHDA, CDR2 SQIVND, per germline (reference sequence). Here the CDR3 DNA reads TGTGCCAGTAGTCTGACCGGGACAGCCCTGGCGAGGCATGGCTACACCTTC. Translating it yields CASSLTGTALARHGYTF.

This clonotype was seen ten or more times. The V gene is TRBV12-3 or TRBV12-4, the J gene TRBJ1-5; D call uncertain. The CDR3 contains 14 residues. With 7 bases removed from V and 0 bases from J, the gap between germline ends came to 10 bases. The CDR3 DNA is TGTGCCAGCACCTCAAGTCTTAGCAATCAGCCCCAGCATTTT. This gives the protein CASTSSLSNQPQHF.

This clonotype was detected many times. The chain recombines TRBV5-5 with TRBJ2-7; D remains unclear. The CDR3 extends over 13 amino acids. With 1 base removed from V and 2 bases from J, the gap between germline ends came to 7 bases. Germline V lookup: CDR1 SGHKS, CDR2 YYEKEE (reference sequence). The CDR3 reads CASSLLAAYEQYF. The CDR3 DNA follows: TGTGCCAGCAGCTTGCTTGCCGCCTACGAGCAGTACTTC.

This clonotype was picked up a small number of times. This may come from a read error, since a much larger clone is one base off. V usage is TRBV5-1 and J usage is TRBJ2-1; the D gene is possibly TRBD1 (5 bases). Trimming stripped 1 base from V and 10 bases from J, with 15 bases between. The CDR3 has 14 residues. Germline V gene lookup returns CDR1 SGHRS and CDR2 YFSETQ. The CDR3 spells CASSLQGVPYEQFF. As DNA, the CDR3 is TGCGCCAGCAGCTTGCAAGGGGTTCCCTACGAGCAGTTCTTC.